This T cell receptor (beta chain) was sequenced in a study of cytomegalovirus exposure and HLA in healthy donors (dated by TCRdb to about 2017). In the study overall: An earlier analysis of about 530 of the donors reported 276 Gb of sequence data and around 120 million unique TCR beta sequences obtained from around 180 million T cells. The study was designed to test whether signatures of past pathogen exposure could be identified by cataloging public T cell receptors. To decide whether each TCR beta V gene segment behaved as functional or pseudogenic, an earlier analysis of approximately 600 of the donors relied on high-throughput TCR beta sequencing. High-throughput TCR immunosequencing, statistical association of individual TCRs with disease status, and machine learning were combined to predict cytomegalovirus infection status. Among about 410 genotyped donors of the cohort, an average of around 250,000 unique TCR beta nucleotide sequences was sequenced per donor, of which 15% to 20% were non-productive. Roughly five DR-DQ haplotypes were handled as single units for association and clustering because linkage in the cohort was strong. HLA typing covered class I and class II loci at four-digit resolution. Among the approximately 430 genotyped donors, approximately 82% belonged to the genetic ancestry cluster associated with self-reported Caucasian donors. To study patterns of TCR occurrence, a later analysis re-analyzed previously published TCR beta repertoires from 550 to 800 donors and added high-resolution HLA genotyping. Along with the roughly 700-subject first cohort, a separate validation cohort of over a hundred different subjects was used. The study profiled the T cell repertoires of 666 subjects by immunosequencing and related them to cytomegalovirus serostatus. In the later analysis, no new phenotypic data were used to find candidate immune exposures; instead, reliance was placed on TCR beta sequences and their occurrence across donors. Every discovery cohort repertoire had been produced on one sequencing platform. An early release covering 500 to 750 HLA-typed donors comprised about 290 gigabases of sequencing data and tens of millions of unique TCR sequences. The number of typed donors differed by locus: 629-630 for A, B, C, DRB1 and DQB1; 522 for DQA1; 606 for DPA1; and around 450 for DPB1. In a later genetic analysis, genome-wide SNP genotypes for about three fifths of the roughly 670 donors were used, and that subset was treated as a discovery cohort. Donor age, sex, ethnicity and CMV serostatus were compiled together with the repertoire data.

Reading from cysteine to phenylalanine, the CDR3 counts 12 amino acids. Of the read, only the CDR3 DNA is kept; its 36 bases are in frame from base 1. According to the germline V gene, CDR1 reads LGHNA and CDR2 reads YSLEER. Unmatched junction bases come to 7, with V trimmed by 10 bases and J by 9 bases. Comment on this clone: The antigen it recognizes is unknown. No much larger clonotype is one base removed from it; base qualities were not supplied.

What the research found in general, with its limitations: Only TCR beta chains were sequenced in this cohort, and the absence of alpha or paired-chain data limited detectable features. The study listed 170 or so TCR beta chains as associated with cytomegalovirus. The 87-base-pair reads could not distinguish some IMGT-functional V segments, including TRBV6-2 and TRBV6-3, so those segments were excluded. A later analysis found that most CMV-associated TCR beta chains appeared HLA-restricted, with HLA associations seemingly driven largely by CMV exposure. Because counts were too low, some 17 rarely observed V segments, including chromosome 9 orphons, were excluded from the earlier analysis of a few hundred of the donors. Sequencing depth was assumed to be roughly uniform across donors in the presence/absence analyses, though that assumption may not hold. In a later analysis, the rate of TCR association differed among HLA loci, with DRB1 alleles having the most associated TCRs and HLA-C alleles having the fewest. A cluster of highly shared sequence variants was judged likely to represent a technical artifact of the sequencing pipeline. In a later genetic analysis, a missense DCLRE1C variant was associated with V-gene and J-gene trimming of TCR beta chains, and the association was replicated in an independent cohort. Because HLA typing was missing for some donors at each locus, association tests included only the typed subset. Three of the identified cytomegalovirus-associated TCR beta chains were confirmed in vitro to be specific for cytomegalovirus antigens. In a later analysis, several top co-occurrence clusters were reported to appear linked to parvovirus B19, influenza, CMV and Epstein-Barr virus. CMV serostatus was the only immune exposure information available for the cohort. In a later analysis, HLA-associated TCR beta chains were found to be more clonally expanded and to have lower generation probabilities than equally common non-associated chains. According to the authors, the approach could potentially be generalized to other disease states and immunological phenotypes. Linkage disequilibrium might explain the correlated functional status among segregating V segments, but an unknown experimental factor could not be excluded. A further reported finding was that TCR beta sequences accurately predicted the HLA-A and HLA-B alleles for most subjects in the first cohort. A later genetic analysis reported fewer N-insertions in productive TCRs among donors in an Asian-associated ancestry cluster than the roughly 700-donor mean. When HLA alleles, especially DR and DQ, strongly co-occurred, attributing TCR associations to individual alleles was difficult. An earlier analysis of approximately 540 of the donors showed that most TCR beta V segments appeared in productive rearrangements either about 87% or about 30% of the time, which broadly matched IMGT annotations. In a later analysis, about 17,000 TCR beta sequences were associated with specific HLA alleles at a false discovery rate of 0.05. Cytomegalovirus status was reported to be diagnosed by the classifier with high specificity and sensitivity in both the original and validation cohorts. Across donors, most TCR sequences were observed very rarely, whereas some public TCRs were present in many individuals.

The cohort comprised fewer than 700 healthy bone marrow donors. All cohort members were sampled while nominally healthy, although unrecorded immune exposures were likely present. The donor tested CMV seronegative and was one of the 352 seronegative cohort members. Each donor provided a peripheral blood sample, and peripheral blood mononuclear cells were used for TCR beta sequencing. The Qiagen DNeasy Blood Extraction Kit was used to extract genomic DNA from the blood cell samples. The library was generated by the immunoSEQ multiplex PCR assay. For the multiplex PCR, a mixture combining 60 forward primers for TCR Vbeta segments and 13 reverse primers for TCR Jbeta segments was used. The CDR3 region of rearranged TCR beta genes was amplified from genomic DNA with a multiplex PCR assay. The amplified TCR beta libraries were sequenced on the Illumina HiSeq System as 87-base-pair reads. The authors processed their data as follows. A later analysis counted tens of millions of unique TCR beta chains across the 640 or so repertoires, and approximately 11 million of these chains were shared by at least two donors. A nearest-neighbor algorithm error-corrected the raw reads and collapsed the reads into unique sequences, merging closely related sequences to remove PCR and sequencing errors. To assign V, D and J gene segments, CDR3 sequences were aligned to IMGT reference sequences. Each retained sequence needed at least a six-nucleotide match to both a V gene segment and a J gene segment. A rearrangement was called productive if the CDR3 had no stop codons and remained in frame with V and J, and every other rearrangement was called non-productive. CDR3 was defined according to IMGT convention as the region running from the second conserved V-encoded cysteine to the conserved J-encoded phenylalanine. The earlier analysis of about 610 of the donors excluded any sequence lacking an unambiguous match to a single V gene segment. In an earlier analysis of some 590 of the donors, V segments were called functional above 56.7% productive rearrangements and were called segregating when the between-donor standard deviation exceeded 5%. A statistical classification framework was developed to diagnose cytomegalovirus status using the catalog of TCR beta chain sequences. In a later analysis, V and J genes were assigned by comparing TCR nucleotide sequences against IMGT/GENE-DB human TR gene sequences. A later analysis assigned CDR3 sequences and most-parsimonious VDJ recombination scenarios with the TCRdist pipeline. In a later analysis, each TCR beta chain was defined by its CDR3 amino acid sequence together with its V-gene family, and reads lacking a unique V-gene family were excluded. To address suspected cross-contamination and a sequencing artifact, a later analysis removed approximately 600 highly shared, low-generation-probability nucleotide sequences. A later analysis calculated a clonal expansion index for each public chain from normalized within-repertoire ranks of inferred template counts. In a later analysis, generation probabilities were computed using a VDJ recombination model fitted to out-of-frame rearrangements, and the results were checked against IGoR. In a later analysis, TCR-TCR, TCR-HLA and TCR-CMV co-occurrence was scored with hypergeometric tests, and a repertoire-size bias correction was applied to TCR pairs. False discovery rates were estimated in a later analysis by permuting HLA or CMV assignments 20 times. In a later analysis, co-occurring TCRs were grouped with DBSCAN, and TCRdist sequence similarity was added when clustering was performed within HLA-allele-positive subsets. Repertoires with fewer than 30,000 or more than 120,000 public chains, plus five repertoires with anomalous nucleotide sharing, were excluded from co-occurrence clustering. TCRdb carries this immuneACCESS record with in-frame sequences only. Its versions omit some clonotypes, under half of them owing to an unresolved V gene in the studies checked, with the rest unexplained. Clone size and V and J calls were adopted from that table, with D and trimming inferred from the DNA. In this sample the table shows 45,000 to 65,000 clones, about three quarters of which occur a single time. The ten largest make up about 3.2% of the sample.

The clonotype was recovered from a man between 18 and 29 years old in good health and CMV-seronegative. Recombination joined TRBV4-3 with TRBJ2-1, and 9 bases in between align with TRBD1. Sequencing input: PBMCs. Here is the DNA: TGCGCCACAGGGGGGACAGGGAGTGAGCAGTTCTTC. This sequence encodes CATGGTGSEQFF.